The clone carrying this T cell receptor beta chain was recorded once. Its antigen is not identified. Germline-derived CDR1 and CDR2 are SGDLS and YYNGEE. Trimming took 2 bases from V and 1 from J, leaving 5 bases between them. CDR3 size: 13 residues. Generated by immunoSEQ multiplex PCR, the TCRdb table keeps only in-frame clones and is missing some. Counted here are about 140,000 clones, around 90% occurring once; the ten biggest clones make up 11%. Roughly 1.8 micrograms of genomic DNA (from cryopreserved PBMCs) were used for TCR beta libraries. The data belong to a study of cytotoxic CD8 clonotypes in ibrutinib-treated CLL. Whole-study context: Samples showed on average about 260,000 productive templates and about 100,000 productive rearrangements. Study-level points and caveats: Patients had baseline clonality above age-matched healthy donors, and this clonality moved with circulating CD8+ T-cell counts. Clonotypes that were public were uncommon, and they contracted or stayed stable on treatment.

V is TRBV9 and J is TRBJ2-3, with D hard to call. This sequence originates from a human donor with chronic lymphocytic leukemia. The material was PBMCs, obtained after 12 months of ibrutinib treatment. DNA of the CDR3: TGTGCCAGCAGCGTGACTGGCACAGATACGCAGTATTTT. This gives the protein CASSVTGTDTQYF.